This TCR beta chain was identified during a study of cytomegalovirus exposure and HLA in healthy donors. Broader study findings: As a later analysis showed, a missense DCLRE1C variant was linked to trimming of TCR beta V- and J-genes. For most TCR sequences rarity was the rule, although some public TCRs occurred in many donors.

Germline V CDR1 and CDR2: SGHKS, YYEKEE (reference sequence). Trimming at V came to 1 base and at J to 6 bases, leaving 10 bases not matched to a gene. CDR3 length equals 17 residues. PCR involved 60 Vbeta and 13 Jbeta primers. Profiling relied on immunoSEQ multiplex PCR, and the TCRdb table lists in-frame clones only, not all of them. The sample holds approximately 50,000 clones. On this clone itself: Its matching antigen is unknown.

Sequenced sample: PBMCs. The rearrangement uses TRBV5-5 and TRBJ2-3; 11 bases fit TRBD2. This TCR was sampled from a man aged 18 to 35 in good health and CMV-seropositive. CDR3 protein: CASSLKSTSGRSDTQYF. The CDR3 region has the DNA TGTGCCAGCAGCTTGAAGAGTACTAGCGGGAGATCTGATACGCAGTATTTT.